The 20 T cell receptor beta chains below come from one sample, sequenced in a study of cytomegalovirus exposure and HLA in healthy donors. PCR employed 60 Vbeta and 13 Jbeta primers. TCRdb's copy holds only in-frame clones and misses some; the assay was immunoSEQ multiplex PCR. Of roughly 70,000 clones in the sample, 60% to 85% are singletons; the top ten hold roughly 12%. Sequenced material: PBMCs. All receptors derive from a man aged 70 or older in good health and CMV-seronegative.

This sequence joins TRBV27 and TRBJ1-1, with 7 bases that match TRBD1. This CDR3 has 14 residues. V lost 6 bases and J lost 1; bases outside the gene matches: 5. Germline CDR1 reads MNHEY; CDR2 reads SMNVEV (reference sequence). The CDR3 DNA reads TGTGCCAGCAGAAAGGGACAGCAGAACACTGAAGCTTTCTTT. It codes for CASRKGQQNTEAFF.

The CDR3 is CASSLMTSENTGELFF. Here the CDR3 DNA reads TGTGCCAGCAGCCTAATGACTAGCGAGAACACCGGGGAGCTGTTTTTT. The rearrangement uses TRBV7-6 and TRBJ2-2, with TRBD2 matching over 8 bases. V was pared by 5 bases and J by 1 base, with 6 bases of the junction left unmatched. The CDR3 spans 16 residues. CDR1 and CDR2 (germline): SGHVS, FNYEAQ.

In its sample, this clone was seen a few times. The V gene is TRBV7-2, the J gene TRBJ1-5, with a possible D match to TRBD1 (6 bases). Per germline, CDR1 SGHTA and CDR2 FQGNSA. Trimming cost V 5 bases and J 3 bases, with 11 bases left between them. The CDR3 is made up of 14 amino acids. This chain's CDR3 is CASSPGQFNQPQHF. CDR3 nucleotides: TGTGCCAGCAGCCCCGGACAGTTCAATCAGCCCCAGCATTTT.

V is TRBV6-6 and J is TRBJ2-5; D not certain. Germline V gene lookup returns CDR1 MNHNY and CDR2 SVGAGI (reference sequence). The CDR3 loop spans 15 amino acids. V was trimmed by 2 bases and J by 1 base, leaving 11 bases between them. In DNA form, the CDR3 reads TGTGCCAGCAGTTACAGCCGGGTACCCCAAGAGACCCAGTACTTC. Translation: CASSYSRVPQETQYF.

The chain employs TRBV2 and TRBJ1-6; no clear D. The CDR3 has 12 residues. Germline V gene lookup returns CDR1 SNHLY and CDR2 FYNNEI. Trimming left V 8 bases short and J 11 bases short, with 13 bases between. The CDR3 region is CASSYGRAPLHF. CDR3 in DNA: TGTGCCAGCTCCTACGGGAGGGCACCCCTCCACTTT.

This rearrangement joins TRBV5-1 to TRBJ1-2, with 9 nucleotides matching TRBD1. This CDR3 has 14 amino acids. Germline CDR1 and CDR2: SGHRS and YFSETQ. V dropped 4 bases and J dropped 2; count of bases not matched to a gene: 3. CDR3 amino acids: CASSHGQGNYGYTF. In DNA, the CDR3 is TGCGCCAGCAGCCATGGACAGGGGAACTATGGCTACACCTTC.

The rearrangement joins TRBV30 to TRBJ2-3; D gene ambiguous. The CDR3 has 12 residues. CDR1 and CDR2 from the germline V gene are GTSNPN and SVGIG (reference sequence). V lost 1 base, J lost 4 bases, and 6 bases lay in between. The CDR3 DNA sequence: TGTGCCTGGAGTGCGTCCTCAGATACGCAGTATTTT. As protein: CAWSASSDTQYF.

The rearrangement links TRBV2 to TRBJ1-1; tentatively, D is TRBD1 (5 bases). The CDR3 is 13 amino acids. Trimming took off 6 bases at V and 3 bases at J, with 11 bases between the two ends. The germline V gene has CDR1 SNHLY and CDR2 FYNNEI. CDR3 DNA: TGTGCCAGCAGACCCGACAGCTACACTGAAGCTTTCTTT. Its protein product is CASRPDSYTEAFF.

The chain recombines TRBV5-1 with TRBJ2-1, with a possible D match to TRBD1 (5 bases). The V end lost 2 bases, the J end lost 0 bases, and 9 bases lay between the germline ends. The germline V gene encodes CDR1 SGHRS and CDR2 YFSETQ. The CDR3 runs to 15 residues. CDR3 sequence reads: CASSFTGSSYNEQFF. Written as DNA, the CDR3 is TGCGCCAGCAGCTTCACAGGAAGCTCCTACAATGAGCAGTTCTTC.

The chain joins TRBV4-3 to TRBJ1-5; TRBD1 is a possible D gene (6 bases). CDR1 is LGHNA and CDR2 is YSLEER in the germline V gene. Trimming shortened V by 0 bases and J by 5 bases, and 11 bases separated the two germline ends. CDR3 length: 15 amino acids. In nucleotides, the CDR3 is TGCGCCAGCAGCCAAGATGTCAGGGGTGATCAGCCCCAGCATTTT. This codes for CASSQDVRGDQPQHF.

This clone counts as medium-sized. The V call is TRBV6-1, the J call TRBJ2-5; D perhaps matches TRBD1 (5 bases). Germline assignment: CDR1 MNHNS and CDR2 SASEGT. V lost 5 bases and J lost 7, with 20 bases in between. This CDR3 is built from 15 residues. Here the CDR3 DNA reads TGTGCCAGCAGTCGTTCGTTTTTTGGGGCCGGGACCCAGTACTTC. This translates into CASSRSFFGAGTQYF.

This clone appeared a few times. This sequence joins TRBV7-9 and TRBJ1-2; 10 bases agree with TRBD1. V shed 5 bases and J 5 bases; nucleotides not matched to a gene: 8. Germline CDR1 SEHNR, CDR2 FQNEAQ (reference sequence). The CDR3 is 15 residues long. The DNA of the CDR3 is TGTGCCAGCAGCCTCGTGGGGACAGGGGTTTATGGCTACACCTTC. As protein: CASSLVGTGVYGYTF.

This clone was detected only once. The chain couples TRBV5-4 to TRBJ2-1, with D possibly matching TRBD2 (6 bases). This CDR3 has 15 residues. V was shortened by 1 base and J by 2 bases, with 10 bases between the two germline ends. Germline assignment: CDR1 SGHNT and CDR2 YYREEE (reference sequence). Here the CDR3 reads CASSLLRGTYNEQFF. Written as DNA, the CDR3 is TGTGCCAGCAGCTTGTTGCGGGGAACCTACAATGAGCAGTTCTTC.

This clone showed up many times. The genes are TRBV6-5 and TRBJ2-7; TRBD2 agrees at 8 bases. V gave up 7 bases and J gave up 6 bases; unmatched junction bases: 8. CDR1 and CDR2 from the germline V gene are MNHEY and SVGAGI. The CDR3 contains 13 residues. This CDR3 reads CASNRASGREQYF. CDR3 in DNA: TGTGCCAGCAACCGGGCTAGCGGGCGCGAGCAGTACTTC.

The chain couples TRBV27 to TRBJ2-5; D perhaps matches TRBD1 (5 bases). The end of the DNA fits TRBJ2-7 better, so the J call may be wrong. Germline CDR1 is MNHEY and CDR2 is SMNVEV (reference sequence). The CDR3 totals 14 residues. CDR3 coding DNA: TGTGCCAGCAGTTTGGGGCAGTCCTCCTACGAGCAGTACTTC. This gives the protein CASSLGQSSYEQYF.

The rearrangement uses TRBV5-6 and TRBJ1-1, with D hard to call. The CDR3 is made up of 14 amino acids. The V and J ends lost 4 bases and 4 bases respectively, with 14 bases between them. Germline V gene data show CDR1 as SGHDT and CDR2 as YYEEEE. CDR3 coding DNA: TGTGCCAGCAGCCGTTTTGGGGAGGGCACTGAAGCTTTCTTT. This codes for CASSRFGEGTEAFF.

The chain is built from TRBV4-1 and TRBJ1-2; no firm D call. Germline assignment: CDR1 MGHRA and CDR2 YSYEKL. The CDR3 has 13 residues. The ends were cut back, 0 bases at V and 7 bases at J, with 9 bases in the middle. The CDR3 region is CASSQDLRGGYTF. The CDR3 DNA reads TGCGCCAGCAGCCAAGATCTCCGCGGTGGCTACACCTTC.

This clone was found a few times. In nucleotides, the CDR3 is TGCGCCAGCAGCTCCGGACATTCCTCCTCTGGGGCCAACGTCCTGACTTTC. Protein product: CASSSGHSSSGANVLTF. The rearrangement links TRBV5-1 to TRBJ2-6; D perhaps matches TRBD1 (5 bases). Per germline, CDR1 SGHRS and CDR2 YFSETQ. V gave up 3 bases and J gave up 0 bases, with 13 bases separating them. The CDR3 spans 17 residues.

The CDR3 DNA is TGTGCCAGCAGCGTATCGGGGCTAGCGCCTTCCTACGAGCAGTACTTC. Translation: CASSVSGLAPSYEQYF. The chain combines TRBV9 with TRBJ2-7; maybe TRBD2 (6 bases). Germline-derived CDR1 and CDR2 are SGDLS and YYNGEE. V dropped 1 base and J dropped 1 base, with 15 bases sitting between them. The CDR3 runs 16 residues.

The CDR3 region is CASSDRDRANNEQFF. CDR3 nucleotide sequence: TGCGCCAGCAGCGACCGGGACAGGGCAAACAATGAGCAGTTCTTC. The chain has TRBV5-1 and TRBJ2-1; 9 nucleotides agree with TRBD1. The germline V gene has CDR1 SGHRS and CDR2 YFSETQ. The CDR3 sequence is 15 residues long. J was trimmed by 5 bases and V by 4 bases; bases with no gene match: 7.